Sequencing of this T cell receptor (beta chain) was carried out in a study of neurological immune-mediated disorders. This clonotype was counted many times. In TCRdb, the 5' RACE reads were re-called with MiXCR into one record per CDR3 protein. This sample has some 16,000 distinct CDR3 sequences, with about 10% found just once. Trimming at V came to 1 base and at J to 2 bases, leaving 2 bases not matched to a gene. The CDR3 extends over 15 amino acids. Germline V gene data show CDR1 as SGHVS and CDR2 as FQNEAQ. This rearrangement joins TRBV7-8 to TRBJ1-2, with TRBD1 identical over 9 bases. The sample consisted of CD8+ T cells from blood. This clonotype was obtained from a man aged 50 to 59 in good health. The CDR3 bases are TGTGCCAGCAGCTTAGGCGGGACAGGGAACTATGGCTACACCTTC. Amino acids: CASSLGGTGNYGYTF.